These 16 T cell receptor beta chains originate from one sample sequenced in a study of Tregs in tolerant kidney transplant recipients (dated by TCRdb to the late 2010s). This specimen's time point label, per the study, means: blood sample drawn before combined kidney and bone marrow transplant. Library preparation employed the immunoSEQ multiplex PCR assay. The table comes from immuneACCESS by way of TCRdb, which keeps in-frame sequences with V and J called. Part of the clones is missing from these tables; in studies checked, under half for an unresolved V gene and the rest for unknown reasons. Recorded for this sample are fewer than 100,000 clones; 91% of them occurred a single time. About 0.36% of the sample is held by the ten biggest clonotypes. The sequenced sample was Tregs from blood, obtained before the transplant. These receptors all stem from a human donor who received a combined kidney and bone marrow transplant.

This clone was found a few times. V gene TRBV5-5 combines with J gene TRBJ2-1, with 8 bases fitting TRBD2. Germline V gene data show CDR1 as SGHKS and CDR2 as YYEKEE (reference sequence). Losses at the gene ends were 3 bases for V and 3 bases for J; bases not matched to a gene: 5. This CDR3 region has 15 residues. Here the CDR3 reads CASSSTGLVYNEQFF. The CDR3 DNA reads TGTGCCAGCAGCTCCACGGGACTAGTCTACAATGAGCAGTTCTTC.

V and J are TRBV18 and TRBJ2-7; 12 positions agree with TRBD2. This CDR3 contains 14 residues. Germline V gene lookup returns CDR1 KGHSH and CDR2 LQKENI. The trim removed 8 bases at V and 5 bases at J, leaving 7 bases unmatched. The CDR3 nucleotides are TGTGCCAGCCTACGGACTAGCGGGACCCACGAGCAGTACTTC. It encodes CASLRTSGTHEQYF.

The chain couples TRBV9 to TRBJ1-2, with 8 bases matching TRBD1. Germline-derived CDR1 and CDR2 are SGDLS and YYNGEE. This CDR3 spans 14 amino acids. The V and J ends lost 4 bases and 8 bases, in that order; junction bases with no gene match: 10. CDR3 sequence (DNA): TGTGCCAGCAGCAACCCGGACAGGGAATGGGGCTACACCTTC. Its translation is CASSNPDREWGYTF.

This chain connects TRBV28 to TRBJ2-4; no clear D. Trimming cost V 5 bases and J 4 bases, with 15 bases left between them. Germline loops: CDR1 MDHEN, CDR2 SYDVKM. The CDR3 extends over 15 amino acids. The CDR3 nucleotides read TGTGCCAGCAGTCTCCCTGGAACGGGTAAAAACATTCAGTACTTC. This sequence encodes CASSLPGTGKNIQYF.

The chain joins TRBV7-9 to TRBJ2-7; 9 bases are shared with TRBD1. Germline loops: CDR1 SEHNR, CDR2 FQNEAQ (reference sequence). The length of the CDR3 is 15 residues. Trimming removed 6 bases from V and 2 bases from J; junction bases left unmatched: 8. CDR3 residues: CASRRTGGFPYEQYF. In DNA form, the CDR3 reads TGTGCCAGCAGGCGTACAGGGGGCTTCCCCTACGAGCAGTACTTC.

In nucleotides, the CDR3 is TGTGCCAGCAGTCCCCAGGGGGACAGCTATAATTCACCCCTCCACTTT. Protein: CASSPQGDSYNSPLHF. The gene calls are TRBV6-6 and TRBJ1-6; TRBD1 matches 7 bases. The germline V gene encodes CDR1 MNHNY and CDR2 SVGAGI (reference sequence). Trimming at V came to 5 bases and at J to 3 bases, leaving 7 bases not matched to a gene. This CDR3 has 16 amino acids.

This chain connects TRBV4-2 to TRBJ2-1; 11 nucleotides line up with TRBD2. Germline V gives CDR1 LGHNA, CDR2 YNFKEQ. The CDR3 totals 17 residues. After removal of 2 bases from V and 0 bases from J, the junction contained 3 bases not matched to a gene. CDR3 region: CASSQNSGRASYNEQFF. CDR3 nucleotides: TGTGCCAGCAGCCAAAATAGCGGGAGGGCCTCCTACAATGAGCAGTTCTTC.

The CDR3 reads CASSPRQGREEAFF. As DNA, the CDR3 is TGTGCCAGCTCACCACGACAGGGGCGGGAGGAAGCTTTCTTT. V and J are TRBV18 and TRBJ1-1, with 8 bases matching TRBD1. The CDR3 runs to 14 residues. Germline V CDR1 and CDR2: KGHSH, LQKENI. V shed 1 base, J shed 8 bases, and the junction held 6 bases outside the gene matches.

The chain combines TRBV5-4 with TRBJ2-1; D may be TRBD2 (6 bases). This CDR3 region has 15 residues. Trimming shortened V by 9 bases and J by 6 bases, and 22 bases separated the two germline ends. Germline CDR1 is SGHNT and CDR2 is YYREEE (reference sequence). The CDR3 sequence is CATRGRLESVNEQFF. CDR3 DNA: TGTGCCACCCGGGGGAGACTAGAATCGGTCAATGAGCAGTTCTTC. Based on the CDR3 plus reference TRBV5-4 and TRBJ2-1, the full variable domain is ETGVTQSPTHLIKTRGQQVTLRCSSQSGHNTVSWYQQALGQGPQFIFQYYREEENGRGNFPPRFSGLQFPNYSSELNVNALELDDSALYLCATRGRLESVNEQFFGPGTRLTVL.

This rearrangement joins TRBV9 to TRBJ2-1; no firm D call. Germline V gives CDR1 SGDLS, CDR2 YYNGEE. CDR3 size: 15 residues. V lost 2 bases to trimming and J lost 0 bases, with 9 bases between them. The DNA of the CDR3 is TGTGCCAGCAGCGTTGCTAGGAGCTCCTACAATGAGCAGTTCTTC. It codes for CASSVARSSYNEQFF.

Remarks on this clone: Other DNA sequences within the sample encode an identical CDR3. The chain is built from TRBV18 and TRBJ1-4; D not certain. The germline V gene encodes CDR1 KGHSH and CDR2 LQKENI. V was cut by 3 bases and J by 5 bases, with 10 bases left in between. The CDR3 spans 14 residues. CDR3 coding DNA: TGTGCCAGCTCACCGGGCAGTTCGAATGAAAAACTGTTTTTT. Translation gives CASSPGSSNEKLFF.

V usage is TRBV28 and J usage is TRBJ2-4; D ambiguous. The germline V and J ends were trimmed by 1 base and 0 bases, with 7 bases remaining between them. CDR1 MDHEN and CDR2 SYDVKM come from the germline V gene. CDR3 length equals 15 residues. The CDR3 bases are TGTGCCAGCAGTTTATCTCTAGGAGCCAAAAACATTCAGTACTTC. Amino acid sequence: CASSLSLGAKNIQYF.

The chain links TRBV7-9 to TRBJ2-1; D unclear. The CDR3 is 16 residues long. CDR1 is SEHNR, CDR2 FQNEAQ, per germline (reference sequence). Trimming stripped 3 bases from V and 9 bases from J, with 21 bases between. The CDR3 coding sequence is TGTGCCAGCAGCTTGGCTCCTTCCGTGGGCTCAAGTGAGCAGTTCTTC. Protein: CASSLAPSVGSSEQFF.

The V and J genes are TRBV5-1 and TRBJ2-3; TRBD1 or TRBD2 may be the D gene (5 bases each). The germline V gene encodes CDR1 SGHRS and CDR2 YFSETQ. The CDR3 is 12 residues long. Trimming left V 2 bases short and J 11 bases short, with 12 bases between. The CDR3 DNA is TGCGCCAGCAGCTTCACCGGGACGGGGCAGTATTTT. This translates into CASSFTGTGQYF. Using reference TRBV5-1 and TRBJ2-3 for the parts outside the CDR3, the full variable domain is KAGVTQTPRYLIKTRGQQVTLSCSPISGHRSVSWYQQTPGQGLQFLFEYFSETQRNKGNFPGRFSGRQFSNSRSEMNVSTLELGDSALYLCASSFTGTGQYFGPGTRLTVL.

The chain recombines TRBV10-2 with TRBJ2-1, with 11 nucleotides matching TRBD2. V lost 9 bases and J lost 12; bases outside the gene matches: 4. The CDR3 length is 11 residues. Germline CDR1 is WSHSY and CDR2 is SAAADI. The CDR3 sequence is CASTSGSAQFF. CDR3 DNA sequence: TGCGCCAGTACTAGCGGGAGTGCGCAGTTCTTC.

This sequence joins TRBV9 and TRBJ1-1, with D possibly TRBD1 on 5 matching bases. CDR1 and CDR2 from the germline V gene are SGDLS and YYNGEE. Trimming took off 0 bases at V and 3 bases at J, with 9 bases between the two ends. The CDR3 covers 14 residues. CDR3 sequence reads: CASSVGGYDTEAFF. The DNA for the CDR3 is TGTGCCAGCAGCGTAGGGGGGTATGACACTGAAGCTTTCTTT.